This is a list of T cell receptor beta chains from one sample in a study of T cell responses to AZD1222 COVID-19 vaccine. Clones were sequenced by immunoSEQ multiplex PCR, and TCRdb holds only the in-frame ones, with some missing. The sample shows approximately 190,000 clones, 94% of them seen only once. Sample: peripheral blood, taken on day 0 of AZD1222 vaccination. These TCRs come from an adult in good health. The CDR3 runs from the conserved cysteine through the conserved F or W. Each record gives: V gene, D gene, clone size, CDR3 length, J gene, CDR3 DNA, CDR3 protein. A D gene is named only where the DNA matches it firmly. Expanded clones get a size class; other rows say once, few or many, or leave the size out.

v_call: TRBV9; d_call: NA; clone_size: NA; cdr3_length: 16; j_call: TRBJ2-1; cdr3_nt: TGTGCCAGCAGCGTAGGGTGGGACGGAACTTACAATGAGCAGTTCTTC; cdr3_aa: CASSVGWDGTYNEQFF
v_call: TRBV9; d_call: NA; clone_size: NA; cdr3_length: 14; j_call: TRBJ2-5; cdr3_nt: TGTGCCAGCAGCGCGAATACTTGGGGCGAGACCCAGTACTTC; cdr3_aa: CASSANTWGETQYF
v_call: TRBV30; d_call: NA; clone_size: NA; cdr3_length: 13; j_call: TRBJ1-1; cdr3_nt: TGTGCCTACGCACGGCAGGGGAACACTGAAGCTTTCTTT; cdr3_aa: CAYARQGNTEAFF
v_call: TRBV19; d_call: TRBD1; clone_size: NA; cdr3_length: 15; j_call: TRBJ1-1; cdr3_nt: TGTGCCAGTAGTATTTTGGTCAGGGGGCATCCTGAAGCTTTCTTT; cdr3_aa: CASSILVRGHPEAFF
v_call: TRBV10-3; d_call: NA; clone_size: NA; cdr3_length: 14; j_call: TRBJ2-7; cdr3_nt: TGTGCCATCAGTGACGTTCTTCTCGGCTTCGAGCAGTACTTC; cdr3_aa: CAISDVLLGFEQYF
v_call: TRBV10-2; d_call: TRBD2; clone_size: NA; cdr3_length: 17; j_call: TRBJ2-7; cdr3_nt: TGCGCCAGCAGTGAGTCTGGCGGGGGGTTTTCCTCCTACGAGCAGTACTTC; cdr3_aa: CASSESGGGFSSYEQYF
v_call: TRBV7-3; d_call: NA; clone_size: NA; cdr3_length: 15; j_call: TRBJ2-7; cdr3_nt: TGTGCCAGCAGCTTAGGGGCCGGGAGCTCCTACGAGCAGTACTTC; cdr3_aa: CASSLGAGSSYEQYF
v_call: TRBV7-8; d_call: TRBD2; clone_size: NA; cdr3_length: 15; j_call: TRBJ2-3; cdr3_nt: TGTGCCAGCAGCTTAGAACGGGGGGGCACAGATACGCAGTATTTT; cdr3_aa: CASSLERGGTDTQYF
v_call: TRBV3-1/TRBV3-2; d_call: NA; clone_size: NA; cdr3_length: 13; j_call: TRBJ2-2; cdr3_nt: TGTGCCAGCAGCCTCGCCCCCACCGGGGAGCTGTTTTTT; cdr3_aa: CASSLAPTGELFF
v_call: TRBV28; d_call: TRBD1; clone_size: NA; cdr3_length: 14; j_call: TRBJ1-2; cdr3_nt: TGTGCCAGCAGACCAAGGACAGGGGTAGAGGGCTACACCTTC; cdr3_aa: CASRPRTGVEGYTF
v_call: TRBV5-6; d_call: TRBD2; clone_size: NA; cdr3_length: 15; j_call: TRBJ2-4; cdr3_nt: TGTGCCAGCAGTAGAGGGACTACCCCCAAAAACATTCAGTACTTC; cdr3_aa: CASSRGTTPKNIQYF
v_call: TRBV11-3; d_call: NA; clone_size: NA; cdr3_length: 13; j_call: TRBJ2-7; cdr3_nt: TGTGCCAGCAGCTTAGGGCCCCGGTACGAGCAGTACTTC; cdr3_aa: CASSLGPRYEQYF
v_call: TRBV5-1; d_call: TRBD1; clone_size: NA; cdr3_length: 14; j_call: TRBJ1-1; cdr3_nt: TGCGCCAGCAGCCTACAGGGGGCGAACACTGAAGCTTTCTTT; cdr3_aa: CASSLQGANTEAFF
v_call: TRBV14; d_call: NA; clone_size: NA; cdr3_length: 12; j_call: TRBJ2-1; cdr3_nt: TGTGCCAGCAGCCAACAATACAATGAGCAGTTCTTC; cdr3_aa: CASSQQYNEQFF
v_call: TRBV6-5; d_call: NA; clone_size: NA; cdr3_length: 14; j_call: TRBJ1-2; cdr3_nt: TGTGCCAGCAGTCCCCGACAGTTCAACTATGGCTACACCTTC; cdr3_aa: CASSPRQFNYGYTF
v_call: TRBV30; d_call: TRBD1; clone_size: NA; cdr3_length: 15; j_call: TRBJ1-1; cdr3_nt: TGTGCCTGGAGCCGCCGGACAGGGGGGACCACTGAAGCTTTCTTT; cdr3_aa: CAWSRRTGGTTEAFF
v_call: TRBV3-1/TRBV3-2; d_call: TRBD2; clone_size: NA; cdr3_length: 17; j_call: TRBJ2-3; cdr3_nt: TGTGCCAGCAGCCAAGCCCCGGGACTAGCGGGAAGAAATACGCAGTATTTT; cdr3_aa: CASSQAPGLAGRNTQYF
v_call: TRBV2; d_call: NA; clone_size: NA; cdr3_length: 16; j_call: TRBJ1-2; cdr3_nt: TGTGCCAGCAGTGAAGAGGGGGTTGGGTTCGGCTATGGCTACACCTTC; cdr3_aa: CASSEEGVGFGYGYTF
v_call: TRBV30; d_call: NA; clone_size: NA; cdr3_length: 15; j_call: TRBJ1-4; cdr3_nt: TGTGCCTGGACAGCTGCGAGTCCTGCGGATGAAAAACTGTTTTTT; cdr3_aa: CAWTAASPADEKLFF
v_call: TRBV7-3; d_call: TRBD2; clone_size: NA; cdr3_length: 17; j_call: TRBJ2-1; cdr3_nt: TGTGCCAGCAGCTCCTCGGGCGGGACTAGTCCTGTGGGATCCCAGTTCTTC; cdr3_aa: CASSSSGGTSPVGSQFF
v_call: TRBV2; d_call: TRBD1; clone_size: NA; cdr3_length: 13; j_call: TRBJ2-7; cdr3_nt: TGTGTCAGCAGGATGGGACAGGGTAAACAGCAGTACTTC; cdr3_aa: CVSRMGQGKQQYF
v_call: TRBV7-9; d_call: TRBD2; clone_size: NA; cdr3_length: 16; j_call: TRBJ2-2; cdr3_nt: TGTGCCAGCAGCGCGACTAGCGGGGCGGGGACCGGGGAGCTGTTTTTT; cdr3_aa: CASSATSGAGTGELFF
v_call: TRBV7-9; d_call: NA; clone_size: NA; cdr3_length: 13; j_call: TRBJ1-4; cdr3_nt: TGTGCCAGTCAGATTGTAGCTAATGAAAAACTGTTTTTT; cdr3_aa: CASQIVANEKLFF
v_call: TRBV6-1; d_call: NA; clone_size: once; cdr3_length: 14; j_call: TRBJ2-7; cdr3_nt: TGTGCCAGCAGTGAGCACAGGGTAGGCTACGAGCAGTACTTC; cdr3_aa: CASSEHRVGYEQYF
v_call: TRBV28; d_call: NA; clone_size: once; cdr3_length: 14; j_call: TRBJ1-3; cdr3_nt: TGTGCCAGCAGTTTACAAGGGGCCGGAAACACCATATATTTT; cdr3_aa: CASSLQGAGNTIYF
v_call: TRBV7-3; d_call: TRBD2; clone_size: once; cdr3_length: 15; j_call: TRBJ2-2; cdr3_nt: TGTGCCAGCAGCTTAATACAGCGGGGTACCGGGGAGCTGTTTTTT; cdr3_aa: CASSLIQRGTGELFF
v_call: TRBV19; d_call: NA; clone_size: NA; cdr3_length: 13; j_call: TRBJ1-4; cdr3_nt: TGTGCCTCCAGGGGAAAGGGTAATGAAAAACTGTTTTTT; cdr3_aa: CASRGKGNEKLFF
v_call: TRBV7-8; d_call: TRBD2; clone_size: NA; cdr3_length: 16; j_call: TRBJ2-1; cdr3_nt: TGTGCCAGCCAAATCCTGGGACTAGCGGGGAGCAATGAGCAGTTCTTC; cdr3_aa: CASQILGLAGSNEQFF
v_call: TRBV19; d_call: TRBD2; clone_size: NA; cdr3_length: 15; j_call: TRBJ2-7; cdr3_nt: TGTGCCAGTAGTACGGCCAGCGGGAGTTTACAGGAGCAGTACTTC; cdr3_aa: CASSTASGSLQEQYF
v_call: TRBV6-2/TRBV6-3; d_call: TRBD1; clone_size: NA; cdr3_length: 16; j_call: TRBJ1-1; cdr3_nt: TGTGCCAGCAGTTACGGGCAGGGGGGTTCGAACACTGAAGCTTTCTTT; cdr3_aa: CASSYGQGGSNTEAFF
v_call: TRBV28; d_call: TRBD1; clone_size: NA; cdr3_length: 13; j_call: TRBJ1-5; cdr3_nt: TGTGCCACCAGAGGGGGCTTCAATCAGCCCCAGCATTTT; cdr3_aa: CATRGGFNQPQHF
v_call: TRBV10-3; d_call: NA; clone_size: NA; cdr3_length: 12; j_call: TRBJ2-3; cdr3_nt: TGTGCCATCAGAGGACCCACAGATACGCAGTATTTT; cdr3_aa: CAIRGPTDTQYF
v_call: TRBV5-4; d_call: NA; clone_size: NA; cdr3_length: 13; j_call: TRBJ1-1; cdr3_nt: TGTGCCAGCAGCTCCCCTGGGAACACTGAAGCTTTCTTT; cdr3_aa: CASSSPGNTEAFF
v_call: TRBV12-3/TRBV12-4; d_call: NA; clone_size: NA; cdr3_length: 13; j_call: TRBJ2-7; cdr3_nt: TGTGCCAGCAGCCTCGATTCGGGAAGCGAGCAGTACTTC; cdr3_aa: CASSLDSGSEQYF
v_call: TRBV7-8; d_call: NA; clone_size: NA; cdr3_length: 14; j_call: TRBJ2-7; cdr3_nt: TGTGCCAGCAGCTTAGAGAGACGTCCCTACGAGCAGTACTTC; cdr3_aa: CASSLERRPYEQYF